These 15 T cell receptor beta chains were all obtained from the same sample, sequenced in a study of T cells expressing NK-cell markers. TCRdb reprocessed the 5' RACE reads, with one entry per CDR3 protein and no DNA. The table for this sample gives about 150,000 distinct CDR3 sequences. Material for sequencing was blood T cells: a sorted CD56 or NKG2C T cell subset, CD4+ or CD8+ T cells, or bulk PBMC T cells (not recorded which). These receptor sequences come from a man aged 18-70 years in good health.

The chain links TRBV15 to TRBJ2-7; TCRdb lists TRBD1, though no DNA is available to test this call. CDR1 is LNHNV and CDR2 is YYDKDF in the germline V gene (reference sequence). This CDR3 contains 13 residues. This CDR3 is CATSTRTGREQYF. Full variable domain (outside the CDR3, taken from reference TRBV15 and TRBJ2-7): DAMVIQNPRYQVTQFGKPVTLSCSQTLNHNVMYWYQQKSSQAPKLLFHYYDKDFNNEADTPDNFQSRRPNTSFCFLDIRSPGLGDTAMYLCATSTRTGREQYFGPGTRLTVT.

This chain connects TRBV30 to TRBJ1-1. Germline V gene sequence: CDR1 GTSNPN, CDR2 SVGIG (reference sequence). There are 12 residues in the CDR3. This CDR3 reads CAVEHSNTEAFF.

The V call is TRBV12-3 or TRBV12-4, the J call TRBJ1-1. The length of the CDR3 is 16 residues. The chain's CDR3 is CASSFDPTSTNTEAFF.

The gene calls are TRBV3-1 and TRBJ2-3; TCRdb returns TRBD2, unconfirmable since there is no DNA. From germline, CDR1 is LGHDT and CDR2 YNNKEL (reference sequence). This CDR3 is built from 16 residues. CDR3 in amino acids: CASSQLMTSEADTQYF.

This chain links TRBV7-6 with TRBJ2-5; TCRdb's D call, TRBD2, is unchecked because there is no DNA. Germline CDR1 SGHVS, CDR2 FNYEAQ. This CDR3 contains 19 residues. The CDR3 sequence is CASSLVSYLAAGEGETQYF.

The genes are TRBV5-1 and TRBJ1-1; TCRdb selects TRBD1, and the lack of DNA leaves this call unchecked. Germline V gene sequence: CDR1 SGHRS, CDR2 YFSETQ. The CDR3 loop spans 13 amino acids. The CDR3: CASSFRGNTEAFF.

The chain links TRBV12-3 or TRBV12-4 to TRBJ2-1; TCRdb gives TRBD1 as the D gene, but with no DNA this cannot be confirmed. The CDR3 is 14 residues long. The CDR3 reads CASSLDGRGTEQFF.

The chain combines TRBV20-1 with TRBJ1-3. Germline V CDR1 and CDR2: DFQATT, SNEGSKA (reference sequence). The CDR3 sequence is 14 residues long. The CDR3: CSARVIRTRNTIYF.

CDR3: CASSALVAGGPDTQYF. The chain recombines TRBV7-6 with TRBJ2-3; checking the TCRdb D call of TRBD2 is not possible without DNA. This CDR3 spans 16 amino acids. CDR1 and CDR2 (germline): SGHVS, FNYEAQ.

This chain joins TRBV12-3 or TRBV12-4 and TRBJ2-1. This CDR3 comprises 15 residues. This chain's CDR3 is CASSLLVDYYNEQFF.

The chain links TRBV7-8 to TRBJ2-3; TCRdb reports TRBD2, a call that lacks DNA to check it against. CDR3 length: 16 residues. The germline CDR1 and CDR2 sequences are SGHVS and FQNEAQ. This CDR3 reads CASSLGEERFTDTQYF.

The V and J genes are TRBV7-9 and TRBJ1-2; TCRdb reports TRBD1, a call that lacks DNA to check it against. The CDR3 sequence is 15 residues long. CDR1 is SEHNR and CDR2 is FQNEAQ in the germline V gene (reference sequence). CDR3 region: CASSPPLGRGYGYTF.

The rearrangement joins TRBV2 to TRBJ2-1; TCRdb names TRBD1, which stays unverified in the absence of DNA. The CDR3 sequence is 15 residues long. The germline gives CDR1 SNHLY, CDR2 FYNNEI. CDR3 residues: CASSPRGEVNNEQFF.

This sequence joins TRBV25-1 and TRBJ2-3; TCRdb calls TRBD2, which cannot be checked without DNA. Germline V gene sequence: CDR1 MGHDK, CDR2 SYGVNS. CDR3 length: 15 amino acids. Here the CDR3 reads CASSESSGRGDTQYF.

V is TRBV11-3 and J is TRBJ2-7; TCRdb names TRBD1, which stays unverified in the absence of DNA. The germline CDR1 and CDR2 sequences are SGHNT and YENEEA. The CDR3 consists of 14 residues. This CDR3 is CASSPRGNSYEQYF.